Detailed here is one T cell receptor beta chain. Its ends do not fully match the called genes, so a read error is possible. The CDR3 length is 14 residues. Per germline, CDR1 SGHTA and CDR2 FQGTGA. These data come from a study of blood T cell repertoires in COVID-19. Using immunoSEQ multiplex PCR, the repertoire was profiled, and TCRdb retains in-frame clones only, with some absent. The data show some 15,000 clones, with under 95% seen just once and less than 5% held by the top ten. Material: peripheral blood. The TCR was taken from a man aged 60 to 69 with active COVID-19. The rearrangement links TRBV7-3 to TRBJ1-2, with 8 nucleotides matching TRBD1. In DNA form, the CDR3 reads TGTGCCAGCAGCCAAGGACAGGGTAACGATGGCTACACCTTC. It translates to CASSQGQGNDGYTF.